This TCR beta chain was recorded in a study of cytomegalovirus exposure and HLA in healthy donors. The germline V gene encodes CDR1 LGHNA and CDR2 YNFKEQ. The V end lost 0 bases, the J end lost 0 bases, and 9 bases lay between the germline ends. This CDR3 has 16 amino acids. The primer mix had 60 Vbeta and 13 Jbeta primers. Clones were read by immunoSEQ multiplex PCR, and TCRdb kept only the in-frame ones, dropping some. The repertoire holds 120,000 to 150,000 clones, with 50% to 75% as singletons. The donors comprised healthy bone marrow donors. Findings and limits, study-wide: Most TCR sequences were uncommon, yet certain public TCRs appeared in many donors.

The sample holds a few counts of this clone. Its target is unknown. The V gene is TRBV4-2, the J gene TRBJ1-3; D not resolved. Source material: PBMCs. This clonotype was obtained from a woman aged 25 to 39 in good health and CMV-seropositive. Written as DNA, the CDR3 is TGTGCCAGCAGCCAAGATCCACGAGTCTCTGGAAACACCATATATTTT. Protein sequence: CASSQDPRVSGNTIYF.